The rows below give T cell receptor beta chains drawn from one sample of a study of T cell changes during pregnancy in multiple sclerosis. The repertoire was sequenced with immunoSEQ multiplex PCR; TCRdb's copy has only in-frame clones and lacks some. Of around 40,000 clones in the sample, 90% were seen once. The sample was CD4+ T cells from peripheral blood mononuclear cells, taken in the first trimester of pregnancy. The receptors originated from a female donor in good health, enrolled as a control in a pregnancy study. The CDR3 runs from the conserved cysteine through the conserved F or W. The D gene is left open where the match is weak.

d_gene	v_gene	j_gene	CDR3aa	CDR3nt
TRBD1	TRBV7-7	TRBJ2-1	CASSLKGASYNEQFF	TGTGCTAGCAGCTTAAAGGGGGCGAGCTACAATGAGCAGTTCTTC
TRBD1	TRBV18	TRBJ2-7	CASSPLPGQATYSYEQYF	TGTGCCAGCTCACCCCTCCCGGGACAGGCCACCTACTCCTACGAGCAGTACTTC
TRBD1	TRBV4-3	TRBJ1-2	CASSPRGGGTFNYGYTF	TGCGCCAGCAGCCCTCGTGGAGGGGGCACATTTAACTATGGCTACACCTTC
.	TRBV9	TRBJ2-7	CASSPRPAEEQYF	TGTGCCAGCAGCCCTAGACCCGCGGAGGAGCAGTACTTC
.	TRBV7-2	TRBJ2-3	CASQHYAGATTDTQYF	TGTGCCAGCCAGCATTACGCGGGGGCGACCACAGATACGCAGTATTTT
.	TRBV18	TRBJ1-2	CASRLGANYGYTF	TGTGCCAGCCGGCTTGGAGCTAACTATGGCTACACCTTC
TRBD1	TRBV19	TRBJ2-1	CASSIDGQGLNEQFF	TGTGCCAGTAGTATAGATGGACAGGGGTTAAATGAGCAGTTCTTC
TRBD2	TRBV5-4	TRBJ2-3	CASSLKLAGAIPTDTQYF	TGTGCCAGCAGCTTGAAATTAGCGGGGGCCATCCCCACAGATACGCAGTATTTT
.	TRBV6-5	TRBJ1-1	CASSFRSDTEAFF	TGTGCCAGCAGTTTCCGGTCGGACACTGAAGCTTTCTTT
.	TRBV28	TRBJ2-2	CASSSARRDTGELFF	TGTGCCAGCAGTTCAGCGAGGAGGGACACCGGGGAGCTGTTTTTT
.	TRBV5-1	TRBJ2-7	CASSLEQAYEQYF	TGCGCCAGCAGCTTGGAACAGGCCTACGAGCAGTACTTC
TRBD1	TRBV12-5	TRBJ1-5	CASNSQGFQPQHF	TGTGCTAGTAATTCACAGGGGTTTCAGCCCCAGCATTTT
TRBD2	TRBV4-1	TRBJ2-1	CASSPSGTGGTFNEQFF	TGCGCCAGCAGCCCCAGTGGCACGGGGGGGACCTTCAATGAGCAGTTCTTC
TRBD1	TRBV30	TRBJ1-1	CAWRAQGATEAFF	TGTGCCTGGAGAGCACAGGGGGCCACTGAAGCTTTCTTT